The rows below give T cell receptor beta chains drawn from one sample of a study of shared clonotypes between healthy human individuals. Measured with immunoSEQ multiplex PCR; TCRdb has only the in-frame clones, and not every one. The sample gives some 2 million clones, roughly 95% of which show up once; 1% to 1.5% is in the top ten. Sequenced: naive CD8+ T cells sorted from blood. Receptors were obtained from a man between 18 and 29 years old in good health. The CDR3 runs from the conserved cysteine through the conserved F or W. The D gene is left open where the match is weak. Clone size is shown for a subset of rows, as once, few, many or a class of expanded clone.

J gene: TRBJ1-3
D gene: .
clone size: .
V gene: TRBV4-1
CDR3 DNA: TGCGCCAGCAGCCAGGCCGGGACTCCTCCTGGAAACACCATATATTTT
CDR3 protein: CASSQAGTPPGNTIYF

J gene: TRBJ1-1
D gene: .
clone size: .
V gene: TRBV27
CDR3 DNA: TGTGCCAGCCAGCTGGGGTGGGGCACTGAAGCTTTCTTT
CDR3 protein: CASQLGWGTEAFF

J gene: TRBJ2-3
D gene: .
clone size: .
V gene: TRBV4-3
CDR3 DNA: TGCGCCAGCAGCGAACAGGGACTCCACCCTAGCACAGATACGCAGTATTTT
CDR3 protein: CASSEQGLHPSTDTQYF

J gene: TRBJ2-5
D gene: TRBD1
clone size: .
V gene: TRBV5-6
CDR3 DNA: TGTGCCAGCAGCTTTGGACAGGGTATGGGGGAGACCCAGTACTTC
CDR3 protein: CASSFGQGMGETQYF

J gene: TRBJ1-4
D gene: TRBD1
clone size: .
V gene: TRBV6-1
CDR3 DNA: TGTGCCAGCAGTGAAGGACAGGGGCTTGCAACTAATGAAAAACTGTTTTTT
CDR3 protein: CASSEGQGLATNEKLFF

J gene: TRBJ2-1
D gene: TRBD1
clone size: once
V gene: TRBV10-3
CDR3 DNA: TGTGCCATCAGTGAGGAGGACAGGCCCGTATACAATGAGCAGTTCTTC
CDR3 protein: CAISEEDRPVYNEQFF

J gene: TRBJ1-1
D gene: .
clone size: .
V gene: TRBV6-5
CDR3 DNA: TGTGCCAGCAGGGCAGGGACGGCTGAAGCTTTCTTT
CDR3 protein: CASRAGTAEAFF

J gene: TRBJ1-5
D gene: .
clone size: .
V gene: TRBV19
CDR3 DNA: TGTGCCAGTAGTATTTGGGCTGGGGATAGCAATCAGCCCCAGCATTTT
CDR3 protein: CASSIWAGDSNQPQHF

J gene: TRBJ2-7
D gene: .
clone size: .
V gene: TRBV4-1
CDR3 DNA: TGCGCCAGCAGCCAGGTAGAGGGGGATCGGTACGAGCAGTACTTC
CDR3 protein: CASSQVEGDRYEQYF

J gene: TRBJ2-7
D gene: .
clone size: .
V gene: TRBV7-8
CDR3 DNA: TGTGCCAGCAGCTCACCAATCGACTCTTTGCTCGAGCAGTACTTC
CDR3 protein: CASSSPIDSLLEQYF

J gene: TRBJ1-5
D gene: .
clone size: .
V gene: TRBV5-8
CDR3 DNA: TGTGCCAGCAGCTTGGAGGCGGGAGATAGCAATCAGCCCCAGCATTTT
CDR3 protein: CASSLEAGDSNQPQHF

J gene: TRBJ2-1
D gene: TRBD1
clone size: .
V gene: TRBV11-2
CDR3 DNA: TGTGCCAGCAGCTGGGACAGGGGTGAGCAGTTCTTC
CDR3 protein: CASSWDRGEQFF

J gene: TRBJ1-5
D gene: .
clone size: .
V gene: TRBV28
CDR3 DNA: TGTGCCAGCACCACTGGGTGGAATAGCAATCAGCCCCAGCATTTT
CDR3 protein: CASTTGWNSNQPQHF

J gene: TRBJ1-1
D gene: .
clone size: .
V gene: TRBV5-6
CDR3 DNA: TGTGCCAGCAGCTTGGGTATAGGGCTGGATGACACTGAAGCTTTCTTT
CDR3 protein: CASSLGIGLDDTEAFF

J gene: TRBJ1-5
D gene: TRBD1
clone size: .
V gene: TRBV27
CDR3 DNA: TGTGCCACCCAGATTGGGACAGGAGTAAATCAGCCCCAGCATTTT
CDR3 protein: CATQIGTGVNQPQHF

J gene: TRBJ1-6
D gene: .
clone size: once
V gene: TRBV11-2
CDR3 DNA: TGTGCCAGCAGTCAACAGTCCGGGATCAGCGGTAATTCACCCCTCCACTTT
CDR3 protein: CASSQQSGISGNSPLHF

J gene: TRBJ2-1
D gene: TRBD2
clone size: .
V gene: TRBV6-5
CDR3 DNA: TGTGCCAGCAGTTACTTTGGACTAGCGGTCTACAATGAGCAGTTCTTC
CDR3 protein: CASSYFGLAVYNEQFF

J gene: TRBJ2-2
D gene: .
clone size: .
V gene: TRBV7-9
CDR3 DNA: TGTGCCAGCCACACCGGGGAGCTGTTTTTT
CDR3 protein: CASHTGELFF

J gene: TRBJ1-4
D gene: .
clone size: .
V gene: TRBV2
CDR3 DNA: TGTGCCAGCAGTGACCCACCCAAGGGTAATGAAAAACTGTTTTTT
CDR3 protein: CASSDPPKGNEKLFF

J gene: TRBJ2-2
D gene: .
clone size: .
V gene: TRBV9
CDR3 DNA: TGTGCCAGCAGCCCGCAGGGATCAATAGTCACCGGGGAGCTGTTTTTT
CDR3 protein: CASSPQGSIVTGELFF

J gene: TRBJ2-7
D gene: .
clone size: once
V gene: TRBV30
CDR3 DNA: TGTGCCTGGAGTGTACCCTGGACTCTTGCCTACGAGCAGTACTTC
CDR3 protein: CAWSVPWTLAYEQYF

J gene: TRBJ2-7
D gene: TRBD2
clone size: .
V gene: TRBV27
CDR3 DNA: TGTGCCAGCAGGCCATTGGGGGGGAACTACGAGCAGTACTTC
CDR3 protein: CASRPLGGNYEQYF

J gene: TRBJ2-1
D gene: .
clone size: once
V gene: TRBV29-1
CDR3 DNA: TGCAGCGTTGATTTGGGGGGAAATGAGCAGTTCTTC
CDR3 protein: CSVDLGGNEQFF

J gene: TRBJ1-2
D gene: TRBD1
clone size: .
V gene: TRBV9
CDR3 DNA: TGTGCCAGCAGCGTAGACCTCCGGACAGGGGAGGCCTATGGCTACACCTTC
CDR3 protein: CASSVDLRTGEAYGYTF

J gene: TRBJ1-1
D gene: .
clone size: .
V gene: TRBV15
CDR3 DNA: TGTGCCACCAGCAGCCAGGGACCTGAAGCTTTCTTT
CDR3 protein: CATSSQGPEAFF

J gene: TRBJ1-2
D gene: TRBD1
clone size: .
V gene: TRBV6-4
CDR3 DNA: TGTGCCAGGACTAAGGGGACAGGGGATTGGTATGGCTACACCTTC
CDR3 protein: CARTKGTGDWYGYTF

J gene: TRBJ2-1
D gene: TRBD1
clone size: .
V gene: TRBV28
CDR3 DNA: TGTGCCAGCAGTTTAAGCTCTGAGGGGGCGCAGAATGAGCAGTTCTTC
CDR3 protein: CASSLSSEGAQNEQFF